What follows are 10 T cell receptor beta chains derived from one specimen sequenced in a study of shared clonotypes between healthy human individuals. The assay was immunoSEQ multiplex PCR, and TCRdb's table has in-frame clones only and misses some. In the table there are over 2 million clones, around 90% of which are singletons. Specimen: naive CD4+ T cells from PBMCs. Subset specified: CD45RA+ positively selected. The receptors were sampled from a man between 18 and 35 years old in good health. Some clones in this sample may be carry-over from other donors' samples.

This rearrangement joins TRBV11-3 to TRBJ2-3, with a possible D match to TRBD2 (5 bases). The V end lost 5 bases, the J end lost 1 base, and 13 bases lay between the germline ends. The CDR3 has 15 amino acids. Germline-derived CDR1 and CDR2 are SGHNT and YENEEA. CDR3 sequence reads: CASSLARERTDTQYF. The CDR3 DNA follows: TGTGCCAGCAGCCTAGCTCGGGAACGCACAGATACGCAGTATTTT.

This clone came up once. The J gene is TRBJ2-7, the V gene TRBV28; the match to TRBD2 covers 7 bases. The germline V gene encodes CDR1 MDHEN and CDR2 SYDVKM. V lost 6 bases and J lost 6; bases outside the gene matches: 17. The CDR3 extends over 16 amino acids. CDR3 in amino acids: CASSPEGRVRRVEQYF. The CDR3 DNA sequence: TGTGCCAGCAGCCCCGAGGGGAGGGTCCGGAGGGTCGAGCAGTACTTC.

The chain recombines TRBV19 with TRBJ1-5, with 7 bases fitting TRBD1. Germline loops: CDR1 LNHDA, CDR2 SQIVND (reference sequence). CDR3 length equals 14 residues. Trimming removed 6 bases from V and 7 bases from J; junction bases left unmatched: 9. The CDR3 spells CASRPDRQHQPQHF. DNA for the CDR3: TGTGCCAGTAGGCCGGACAGGCAACACCAGCCCCAGCATTTT.

As for this clone: The sample carries other DNA sequences with the same CDR3. The V and J genes are TRBV7-9 and TRBJ1-3; TRBD1 agrees at 8 bases. Trimming removed 5 bases from V and 0 bases from J; junction bases left unmatched: 3. This CDR3 spans 15 amino acids. From germline, CDR1 is SEHNR and CDR2 FQNEAQ (reference sequence). This chain's CDR3 is CASSPDRGSGNTIYF. Written as DNA, the CDR3 is TGTGCCAGCAGCCCAGACAGGGGCTCTGGAAACACCATATATTTT.

In its sample, this clone was seen a few times. J is TRBJ1-1 and V is TRBV27; D remains ambiguous. The germline V gene encodes CDR1 MNHEY and CDR2 SMNVEV (reference sequence). V gave up 5 bases and J gave up 0 bases, with 13 bases separating them. The CDR3 covers 15 residues. The CDR3 reads CASSRRSPMNTEAFF. CDR3 DNA: TGTGCCAGCAGTCGTCGGTCTCCGATGAACACTGAAGCTTTCTTT.

This clone appeared a single time. J is TRBJ1-2 and V is TRBV5-1; maybe TRBD1 (5 bases). The V and J ends lost 0 bases and 3 bases respectively, with 18 bases between them. CDR1 and CDR2 (germline): SGHRS, YFSETQ. The CDR3 covers 17 residues. The CDR3 region has the DNA TGCGCCAGCAGCTTGGCCGGACAATTTGGGGAAGACTATGGCTACACCTTC. As protein: CASSLAGQFGEDYGYTF.

The CDR3 region has the DNA TGTGCCAGCAGTACGAACACCGGGGAGCTGTTTTTT. Protein product: CASSTNTGELFF. This chain connects TRBV5-6 to TRBJ2-2; no clear D gene. Germline CDR1 reads SGHDT; CDR2 reads YYEEEE. V was cut by 5 bases and J by 0 bases, with 2 bases left in between. This CDR3 spans 12 amino acids.

The genes are TRBV27 and TRBJ2-7; 8 bases match TRBD1. Germline V lookup: CDR1 MNHEY, CDR2 SMNVEV (reference sequence). The CDR3 has 15 residues. Trimming took 8 bases from V and 0 from J; bases not matched to a gene: 9. Written as DNA, the CDR3 is TGTGCCAGCGGGTCGGGACAGGTCAGCTCCTACGAGCAGTACTTC. This gives the protein CASGSGQVSSYEQYF.

V and J are TRBV4-1 and TRBJ1-3; D gene ambiguous. The CDR3 runs to 13 residues. V lost 0 bases to trimming and J lost 11 bases, with 11 bases between them. CDR1 is MGHRA and CDR2 is YSYEKL in the germline V gene. As DNA, the CDR3 is TGCGCCAGCAGCCAAGAAGAGGGTGTAGCCATATATTTT. This encodes CASSQEEGVAIYF.

J is TRBJ1-4 and V is TRBV6-5; maybe TRBD1 (6 bases). The CDR3 runs to 13 residues. CDR1 is MNHEY and CDR2 is SVGAGI in the germline V gene. Trimming shortened V by 5 bases and J by 7 bases, and 11 bases separated the two germline ends. CDR3 protein: CASSHRVAEKLFF. For the CDR3, the DNA is TGTGCCAGCAGTCACAGGGTTGCTGAAAAACTGTTTTTT.